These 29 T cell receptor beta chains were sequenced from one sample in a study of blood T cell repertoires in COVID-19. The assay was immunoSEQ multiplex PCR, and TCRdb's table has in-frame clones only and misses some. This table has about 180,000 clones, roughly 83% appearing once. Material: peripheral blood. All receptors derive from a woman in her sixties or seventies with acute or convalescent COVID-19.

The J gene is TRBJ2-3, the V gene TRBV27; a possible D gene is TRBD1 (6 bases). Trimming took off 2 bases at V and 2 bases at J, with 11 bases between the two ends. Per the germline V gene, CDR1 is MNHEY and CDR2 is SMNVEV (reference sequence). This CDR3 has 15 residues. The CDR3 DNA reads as TGTGCCAGCAGTTTAGCTCAGGGGACCACAGATACGCAGTATTTT. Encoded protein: CASSLAQGTTDTQYF.

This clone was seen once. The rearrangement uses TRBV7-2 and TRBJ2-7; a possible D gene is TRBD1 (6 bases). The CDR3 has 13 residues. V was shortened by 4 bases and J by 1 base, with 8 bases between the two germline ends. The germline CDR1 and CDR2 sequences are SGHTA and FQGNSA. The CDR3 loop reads CASSWTASYEQYF. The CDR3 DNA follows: TGTGCCAGCAGCTGGACAGCTTCCTACGAGCAGTACTTC. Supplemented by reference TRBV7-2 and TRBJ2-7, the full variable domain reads GAGVSQSPSNKVTEKGKDVELRCDPISGHTALYWYRQSLGQGLEFLIYFQGNSAPDKSGLPSDRFSAERTGGSVSTLTIQRTQQEDSAVYLCASSWTASYEQYFGPGTRLTVT.

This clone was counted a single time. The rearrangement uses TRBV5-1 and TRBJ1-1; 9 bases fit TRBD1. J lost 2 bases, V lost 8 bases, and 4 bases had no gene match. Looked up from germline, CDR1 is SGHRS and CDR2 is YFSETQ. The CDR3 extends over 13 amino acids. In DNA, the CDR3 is TGCGCCAGTGGGGACAGGGCCAACACTGAAGCTTTCTTT. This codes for CASGDRANTEAFF. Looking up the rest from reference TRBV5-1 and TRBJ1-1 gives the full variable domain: KAGVTQTPRYLIKTRGQQVTLSCSPISGHRSVSWYQQTPGQGLQFLFEYFSETQRNKGNFPGRFSGRQFSNSRSEMNVSTLELGDSALYLCASGDRANTEAFFGQGTRLTVV.

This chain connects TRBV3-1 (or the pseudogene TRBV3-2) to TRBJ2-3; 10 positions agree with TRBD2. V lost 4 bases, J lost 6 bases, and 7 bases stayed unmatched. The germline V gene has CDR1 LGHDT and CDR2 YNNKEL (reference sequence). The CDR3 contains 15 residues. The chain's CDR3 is CASSLPIAGGDTQYF. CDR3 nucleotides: TGTGCCAGCAGCCTTCCAATAGCGGGGGGTGATACGCAGTATTTT.

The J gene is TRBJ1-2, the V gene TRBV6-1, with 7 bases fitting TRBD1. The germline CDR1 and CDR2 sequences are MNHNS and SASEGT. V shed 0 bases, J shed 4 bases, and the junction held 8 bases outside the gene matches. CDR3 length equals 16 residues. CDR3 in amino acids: CASSEARWTGPYGYTF. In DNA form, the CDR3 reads TGTGCCAGCAGTGAAGCGCGTTGGACAGGCCCCTATGGCTACACCTTC.

The CDR3 DNA sequence: TGCGCCAGCAGCCTCCAGGGGGCTAGTGGAAACACCATATATTTT. Protein product: CASSLQGASGNTIYF. The V gene is TRBV4-1, the J gene TRBJ1-3, with TRBD1 identical over 8 bases. The CDR3 length is 15 residues. Trimming removed 4 bases from V and 3 bases from J; junction bases left unmatched: 5. Germline assignment: CDR1 MGHRA and CDR2 YSYEKL.

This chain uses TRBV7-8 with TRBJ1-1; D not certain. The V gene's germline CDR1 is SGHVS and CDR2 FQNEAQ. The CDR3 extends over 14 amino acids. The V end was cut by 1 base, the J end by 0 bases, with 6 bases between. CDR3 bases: TGTGCCAGCAGCTTAGTTCGTTTGAACACTGAAGCTTTCTTT. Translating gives CASSLVRLNTEAFF.

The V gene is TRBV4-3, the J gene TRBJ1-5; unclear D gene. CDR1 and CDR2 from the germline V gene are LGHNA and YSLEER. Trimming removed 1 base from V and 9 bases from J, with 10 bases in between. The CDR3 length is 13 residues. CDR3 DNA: TGCGCCAGCAGCCAAGGAGTCGGTGGGCCCCAGCATTTT. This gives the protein CASSQGVGGPQHF.

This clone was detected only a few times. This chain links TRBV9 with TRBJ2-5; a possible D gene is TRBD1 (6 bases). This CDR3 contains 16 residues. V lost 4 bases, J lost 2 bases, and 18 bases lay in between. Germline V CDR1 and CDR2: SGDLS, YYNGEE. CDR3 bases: TGTGCCAGCAGCCGTGACCCGACAGGCCTTCAAGAGACCCAGTACTTC. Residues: CASSRDPTGLQETQYF.

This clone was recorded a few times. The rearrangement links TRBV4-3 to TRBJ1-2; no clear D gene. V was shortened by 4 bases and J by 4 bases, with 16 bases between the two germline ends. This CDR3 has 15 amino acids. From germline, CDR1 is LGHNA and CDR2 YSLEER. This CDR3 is CASSPGYSGGYGYTF. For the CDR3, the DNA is TGCGCCAGCAGCCCGGGGTACAGCGGCGGCTATGGCTACACCTTC.

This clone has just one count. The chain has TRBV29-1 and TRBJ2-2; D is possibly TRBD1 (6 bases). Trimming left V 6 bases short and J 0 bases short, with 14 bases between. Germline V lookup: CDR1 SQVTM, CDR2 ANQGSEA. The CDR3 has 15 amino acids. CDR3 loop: CSVATGSSNTGELFF. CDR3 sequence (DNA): TGCAGCGTCGCCACAGGGTCGTCGAACACCGGGGAGCTGTTTTTT.

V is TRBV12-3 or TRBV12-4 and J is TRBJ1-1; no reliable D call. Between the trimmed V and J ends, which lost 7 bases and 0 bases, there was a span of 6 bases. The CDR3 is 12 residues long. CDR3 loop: CASTGMNTEAFF. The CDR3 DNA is TGTGCCAGCACAGGCATGAACACTGAAGCTTTCTTT.

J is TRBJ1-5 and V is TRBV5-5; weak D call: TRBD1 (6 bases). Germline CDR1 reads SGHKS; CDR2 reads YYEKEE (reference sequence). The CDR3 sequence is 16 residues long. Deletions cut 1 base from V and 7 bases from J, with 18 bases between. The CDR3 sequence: CASSLQGGVREQPQHF. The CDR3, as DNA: TGTGCCAGCAGCTTGCAAGGGGGGGTAAGGGAACAGCCCCAGCATTTT.

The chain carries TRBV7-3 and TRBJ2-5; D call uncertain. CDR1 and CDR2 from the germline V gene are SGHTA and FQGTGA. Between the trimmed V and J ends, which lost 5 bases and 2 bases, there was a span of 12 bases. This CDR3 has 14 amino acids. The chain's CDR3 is CASSLLGFQETQYF. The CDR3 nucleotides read TGTGCCAGCAGCCTCCTAGGCTTTCAAGAGACCCAGTACTTC. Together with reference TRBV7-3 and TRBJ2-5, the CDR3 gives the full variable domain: GAGVSQTPSNKVTEKGKYVELRCDPISGHTALYWYRQSLGQGPEFLIYFQGTGAADDSGLPNDRFFAVRPEGSVSTLKIQRTERGDSAVYLCASSLLGFQETQYFGPGTRLLVL.

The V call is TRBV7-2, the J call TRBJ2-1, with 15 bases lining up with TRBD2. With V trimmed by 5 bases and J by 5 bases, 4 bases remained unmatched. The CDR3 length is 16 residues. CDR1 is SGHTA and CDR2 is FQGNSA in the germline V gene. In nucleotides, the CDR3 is TGTGCCAGCAGCCGGACTAGCGGGGGGGCACACAATGAGCAGTTCTTC. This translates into CASSRTSGGAHNEQFF.

The CDR3, as DNA: TGTGCCACCAGTGATTTAGGCGGGGGCCTCCAAGAGACCCAGTACTTC. Encoded protein: CATSDLGGGLQETQYF. The chain carries TRBV24-1 and TRBJ2-5; maybe TRBD2 (7 bases). The CDR3 is made up of 16 amino acids. Germline V lookup: CDR1 KGHDR, CDR2 SFDVKD. V was clipped by 1 base and J by 1 base, with 12 bases between them.

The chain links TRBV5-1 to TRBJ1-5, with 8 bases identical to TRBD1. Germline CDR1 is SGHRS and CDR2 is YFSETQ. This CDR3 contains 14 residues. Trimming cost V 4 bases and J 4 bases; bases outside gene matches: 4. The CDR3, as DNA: TGCGCCAGCAGCCAGGGACAGGAAAATCAGCCCCAGCATTTT. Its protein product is CASSQGQENQPQHF.

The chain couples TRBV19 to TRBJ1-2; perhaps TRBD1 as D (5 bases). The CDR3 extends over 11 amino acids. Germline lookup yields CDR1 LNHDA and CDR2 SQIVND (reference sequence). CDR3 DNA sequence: TGTGGGGGGGGAGTTTGCTATGGCTACACCTTC. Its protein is CGGGVCYGYTF.

The CDR3 sequence is CASNPGQGARYGYTF. The CDR3 DNA reads as TGCGCCAGCAACCCGGGACAGGGGGCACGGTATGGCTACACCTTC. The rearrangement links TRBV5-1 to TRBJ1-2; 12 bases match TRBD1. The J segment lost 5 bases and the V segment lost 6 bases, leaving 8 bases of the junction unmatched. This CDR3 is 15 amino acids long. Germline CDR1 and CDR2: SGHRS and YFSETQ.

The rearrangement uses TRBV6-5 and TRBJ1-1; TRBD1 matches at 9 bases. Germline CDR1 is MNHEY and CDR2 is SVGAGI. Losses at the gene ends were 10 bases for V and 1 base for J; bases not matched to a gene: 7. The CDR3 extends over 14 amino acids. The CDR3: CATRRTGENTEAFF. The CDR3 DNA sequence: TGTGCCACCCGGAGGACAGGGGAGAACACTGAAGCTTTCTTT.

The CDR3 spells CASSARDTYSNTGELFF. CDR3 nucleotides: TGTGCCAGCAGCGCCCGGGACACCTACTCGAACACCGGGGAGCTGTTTTTT. This chain links TRBV9 with TRBJ2-2; D is possibly TRBD1 (6 bases). This CDR3 is built from 17 residues. CDR1 is SGDLS and CDR2 is YYNGEE in the germline V gene. With 3 bases removed from V and 0 bases from J, the gap between germline ends came to 15 bases.

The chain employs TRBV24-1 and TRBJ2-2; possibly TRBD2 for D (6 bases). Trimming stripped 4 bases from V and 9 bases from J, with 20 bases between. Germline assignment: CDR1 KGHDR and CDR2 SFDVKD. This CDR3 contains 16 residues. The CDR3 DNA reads TGTGCCACCAGTGACCCCGGGTCGGGAGCTCCCCGGGAGCTGTTTTTT. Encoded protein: CATSDPGSGAPRELFF.

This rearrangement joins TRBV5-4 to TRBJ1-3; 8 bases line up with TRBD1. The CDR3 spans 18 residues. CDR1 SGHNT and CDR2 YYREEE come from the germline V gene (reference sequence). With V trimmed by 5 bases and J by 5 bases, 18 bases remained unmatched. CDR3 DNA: TGTGCCAGCAGTTTTGGGGGCGGACAGGGAGGGTTTCGAAACACCATATATTTT. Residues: CASSFGGGQGGFRNTIYF.

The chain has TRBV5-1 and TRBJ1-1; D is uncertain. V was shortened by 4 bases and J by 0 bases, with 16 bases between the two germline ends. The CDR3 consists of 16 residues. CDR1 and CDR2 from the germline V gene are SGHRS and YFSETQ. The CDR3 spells CASSESPVAVNTEAFF. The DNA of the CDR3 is TGCGCCAGCAGCGAATCCCCAGTAGCCGTGAACACTGAAGCTTTCTTT.

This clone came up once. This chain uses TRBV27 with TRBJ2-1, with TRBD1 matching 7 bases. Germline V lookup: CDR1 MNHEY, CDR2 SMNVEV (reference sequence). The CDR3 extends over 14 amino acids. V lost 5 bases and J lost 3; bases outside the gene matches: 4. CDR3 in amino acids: CASSRGGVYNEQFF. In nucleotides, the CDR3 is TGTGCCAGCAGTAGAGGGGGCGTCTACAATGAGCAGTTCTTC.

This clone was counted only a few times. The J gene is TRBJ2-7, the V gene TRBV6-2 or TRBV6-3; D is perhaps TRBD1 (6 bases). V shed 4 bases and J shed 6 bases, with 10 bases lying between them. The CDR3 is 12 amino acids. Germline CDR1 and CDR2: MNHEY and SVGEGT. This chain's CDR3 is CASSFRTAEQYF. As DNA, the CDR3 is TGTGCCAGCAGTTTTAGGACAGCCGAGCAGTACTTC.

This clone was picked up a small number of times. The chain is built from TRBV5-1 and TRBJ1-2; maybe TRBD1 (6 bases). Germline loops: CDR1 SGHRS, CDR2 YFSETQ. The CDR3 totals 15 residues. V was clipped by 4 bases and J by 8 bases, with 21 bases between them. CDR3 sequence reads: CASSANDNRAWGYTF. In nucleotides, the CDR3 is TGCGCCAGCAGCGCGAATGATAACAGGGCGTGGGGCTACACCTTC. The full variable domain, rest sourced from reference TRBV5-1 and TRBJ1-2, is KAGVTQTPRYLIKTRGQQVTLSCSPISGHRSVSWYQQTPGQGLQFLFEYFSETQRNKGNFPGRFSGRQFSNSRSEMNVSTLELGDSALYLCASSANDNRAWGYTFGSGTRLTVV.

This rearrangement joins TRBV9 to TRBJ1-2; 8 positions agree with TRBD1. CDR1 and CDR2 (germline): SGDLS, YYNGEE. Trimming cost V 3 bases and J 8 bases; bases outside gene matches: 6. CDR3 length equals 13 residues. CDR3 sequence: CASSAQGARGYTF. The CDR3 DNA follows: TGTGCCAGCAGCGCGCAGGGGGCGCGCGGCTACACCTTC. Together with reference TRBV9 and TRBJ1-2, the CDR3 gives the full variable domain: DSGVTQTPKHLITATGQRVTLRCSPRSGDLSVYWYQQSLDQGLQFLIQYYNGEERAKGNILERFSAQQFPDLHSELNLSSLELGDSALYFCASSAQGARGYTFGSGTRLTVV.

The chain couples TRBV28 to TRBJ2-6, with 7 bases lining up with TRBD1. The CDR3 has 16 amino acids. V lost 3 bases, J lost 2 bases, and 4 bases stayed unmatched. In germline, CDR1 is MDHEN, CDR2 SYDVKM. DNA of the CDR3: TGTGCCAGCAGTTTGAGGGGGCGGGCTGGGGCCAACGTCCTGACTTTC. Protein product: CASSLRGRAGANVLTF. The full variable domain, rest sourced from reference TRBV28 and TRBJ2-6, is DVKVTQSSRYLVKRTGEKVFLECVQDMDHENMFWYRQDPGLGLRLIYFSYDVKMKEKGDIPEGYSVSREKKERFSLILESASTNQTSMYLCASSLRGRAGANVLTFGAGSRLTVL.